This T cell receptor (beta chain) was recovered during a study of blood T cell repertoires in COVID-19. Study summary: Samples of COVID-19 (acute and convalescent) were obtained from the United States, Italy and Spain. T cells, B-cell-depleted T cells, or PBMCs provided the cDNA or gDNA that served as material.

The V gene lost 0 bases and the J gene lost 4 bases, with 5 bases spanning the gap. The CDR3 is 13 residues long. Germline V gene lookup returns CDR1 SGHNT and CDR2 YYREEE (reference sequence). Authors' data handling: Researchers report that nucleated cell counts were estimated from reference gene primer amplification. The protocol was immunoSEQ multiplex PCR, while the TCRdb copy is restricted to in-frame clones and leaves out a portion. The D gene and trimming were derived from the DNA, and the V and J assignments and clone size from that table. The data show nearly 350,000 clones, around nine tenths seen once.

The sequence was collected from a woman younger than 30 who had recovered from COVID-19. The chain joins TRBV5-4 to TRBJ2-1; D remains unclear. Sequenced sample: peripheral blood. The CDR3 loop reads CASSLDQYNEQFF. DNA for the CDR3: TGTGCCAGCAGCTTGGACCAGTACAATGAGCAGTTCTTC.